A selection of T cell receptor beta chains follows, all from one sample in a study of blood T cells in healthy people across ages. TCRdb reprocessed the 5' RACE reads with MiXCR, giving one entry per CDR3 protein. The top ten hold roughly 34% of the sample, which has hundreds of thousands of distinct CDR3 sequences, more than 40% seen once. Sequenced: blood. The receptor set was obtained from a woman between 55 and 75 years old in good health. Each CDR3 is given with its conserved first and last residue. A D gene is named only where the DNA matches it firmly. Clone size is shown for a subset of rows, as once, few, many or a class of expanded clone.

j_call d_call v_call clone_size cdr3_nt cdr3_aa
TRBJ2-3 - TRBV7-2 - TGTGCCAGCAGCAACATCCGTTCCCTCGGGGATACGCAGTATTTT CASSNIRSLGDTQYF
TRBJ2-3 - TRBV12-3/TRBV12-4 - TGTGCCAGCAGTCCTTTGGAAAGCACAGATACGCAGTATTTT CASSPLESTDTQYF
TRBJ1-6 - TRBV4-2 few TGTGCCAGCAGCCAGGGACGGTTGAATTCACCCCTCCACTTT CASSQGRLNSPLHF
TRBJ2-1 - TRBV6-1 few TGTGCCAGCAGTGAAGGGATAGCCTGGACCCACAATGAGCAGTTCTTC CASSEGIAWTHNEQFF
TRBJ2-3 - TRBV20-1 few TGCAGTGCTAGAGATTCGACAGGCACAGATACGCAGTATTTT CSARDSTGTDTQYF
TRBJ2-7 TRBD2 TRBV7-2 - TGTGCCAGCAGCTTAGGTACGGGAGCGGGGAATGAGCAGTACTTC CASSLGTGAGNEQYF
TRBJ2-7 - TRBV5-1 - TGCGCCAGCAGCTCTCAGGGTAACTCCTACGAGCAGTACTTC CASSSQGNSYEQYF
TRBJ2-7 - TRBV12-3/TRBV12-4 many TGTGCCTCGGGGGCCTTCGGGTCCTACGAGCAGTACTTC CASGAFGSYEQYF
TRBJ2-3 TRBD2 TRBV24-1 once TGTGCCACCAGTGATCGACTAGCGGATCCTACAGATACGCAGTATTTT CATSDRLADPTDTQYF
TRBJ1-2 - TRBV5-5 - TGTGCCAGCAGTGCGACGGGGGATTTGCGCTACACCTTC CASSATGDLRYTF
TRBJ1-2 - TRBV25-1 - TGTGCCAGCAGTCTGGGGGGGGACTTTGGTGGCTACACCTTC CASSLGGDFGGYTF
TRBJ1-5 TRBD1 TRBV11-1 - TGTGCCAGCAGCTTAGGGTTTGGGGAAAGACAGGGGGCGCAACAGCGGACTCAGCCCCAGCATTTT CASSLGFGERQGAQQRTQPQHF
TRBJ2-1 - TRBV7-2 - TGTGCCAGCAGCTTAGTAGGTCAGGGGTATTATGAGCAGTTCTTC CASSLVGQGYYEQFF
TRBJ2-2 - TRBV7-9 many TGTGCCAGCGGAACAGGGTTAAACACCGGGGAGCTGTTTTTT CASGTGLNTGELFF
TRBJ1-4 - TRBV2 - TGTGCCAGCAGGCAGGACAGCAATGAAGAACTGTTTTTT CASRQDSNEELFF
TRBJ2-5 - TRBV15 - TGTGCCACCAGCGGAGAATCCGGGACCCAGTACTTC CATSGESGTQYF
TRBJ2-7 TRBD2 TRBV20-1 - TGCAGTGCGGTTGGGACTAGCGGGGGCTCCTACGAGCAGTACTTC CSAVGTSGGSYEQYF
TRBJ2-5 - TRBV3-1 many TGTGCCAGCAGCCCCTCCAAGGGGGGTGGCGAGACCCAGTACTTC CASSPSKGGGETQYF
TRBJ2-1 - TRBV20-1 - TGCAGCAGGAGTACAGGGCGCACAAATGAGCAGTTCTTC CSRSTGRTNEQFF
TRBJ2-3 - TRBV10-3 - TGTGCCATCAGTGAGAGAGAGCACACAGGTACGCAGTATTTT CAISEREHTGTQYF
TRBJ2-7 TRBD2 TRBV24-1 - TGTGCCACCAGTGACTCGGGACTAGCGGGATCTAACGAGCAGTACTTC CATSDSGLAGSNEQYF
TRBJ2-5 TRBD1 TRBV18 - TGTGCCAGCTCACCGCGGCGGGACAGGGACCAAGAGACCCAGTACTTC CASSPRRDRDQETQYF
TRBJ2-7 - TRBV20-1 - TGCAGTGCTAGGACCCCGGTCCCTCGGGCCTACGAGCAGTACTTC CSARTPVPRAYEQYF
TRBJ2-6 - TRBV10-3 - TGTGCCATCAGTGACGAGGGTAGCGGGGCCAACGTCCTGACTTTC CAISDEGSGANVLTF
TRBJ2-3 TRBD2 TRBV11-2 - TGTGCCAGCAGCTTAAGGGGCCATTCGATTAAGCGGGAGCCCGTCACAGATACGCAGTATTTT CASSLRGHSIKREPVTDTQYF
TRBJ2-3 TRBD2 TRBV29-1 many TGCAGCGCCCCGGGACTAGCGGGCACAGATACGCAGTATTTT CSAPGLAGTDTQYF
TRBJ1-2 - TRBV4-2 - TGTGCCAGCAGCCAAGATATAGCAGGGCACTACACCTTC CASSQDIAGHYTF
TRBJ2-6 - TRBV6-4 - TGTGCCAGCAGTGACGGGGGAGCTGGGGCCAACGTCCTGACTTTC CASSDGGAGANVLTF
TRBJ2-7 - TRBV9 - TGTGTCAGCAGCCCACGCGGATCGGAGCAGTACTTC CVSSPRGSEQYF
TRBJ1-2 - TRBV7-8 - TGTGCCAGCCGGCTAGGGGACAAAAACTATGGCTACACCTTC CASRLGDKNYGYTF
TRBJ2-2 - TRBV25-1 - TGTGCCAGCAGTGGCACACAGGGCACCGGGGAGCTGTTTTTT CASSGTQGTGELFF
TRBJ1-1 - TRBV25-1 - TGTGCCAGCGTCGGGAGGGACACTGAAGCTTTCTTT CASVGRDTEAFF
TRBJ2-5 - TRBV7-9 few TGTGCCAGCAGCTTAGACTTGGGGACCCAGTACTTC CASSLDLGTQYF
TRBJ2-5 TRBD2 TRBV24-1 few TGTGCCACCAGTGATTCGTCGGGGGGTACGCAGTACTTC CATSDSSGGTQYF
TRBJ1-2 - TRBV7-3 few TGTGCCAGCAGCTTAACCCCCGGAACAAGCGATGGCTACACCTTC CASSLTPGTSDGYTF
TRBJ1-4 TRBD1 TRBV4-2 - TGTGCCAGCAGCCAGGGACCCGACAGGGACGGAGAAAAACTGTTTTTT CASSQGPDRDGEKLFF
TRBJ2-7 TRBD1 TRBV6-1 - TGTGCCAGCAGTAACCGGGACAGGGGTTACGAGCAGTACTTC CASSNRDRGYEQYF
TRBJ1-3 - TRBV20-1 - TGCAGTGCCCCCGACAGAGTCTCTGGAAACACCATATATTTT CSAPDRVSGNTIYF
TRBJ1-2 - TRBV21-1 few TGTGCCAGCAGCATCCCTGGGGGACAGGGGGCTAACTATGGCTACACCTTC CASSIPGGQGANYGYTF
TRBJ2-7 - TRBV9 - TGTGCCAGCAGCGTAGCAACAGTCAGCTCCTACAATGAGCAGTACTTC CASSVATVSSYNEQYF
TRBJ2-7 - TRBV7-2 few TGTGCCAGCAGCTCCGTTGGAGGGCAAGAGCAGTACTTC CASSSVGGQEQYF
TRBJ2-1 TRBD1 TRBV7-6 - TGTGCCAGCAGCTTAGATGGGACAGGGACCTACAATGAGCAGTTCTTC CASSLDGTGTYNEQFF
TRBJ2-3 TRBD2 TRBV7-3 - TGTGCCAGCAGCTTGGGGACTAGCGGGGGAAGCACAGATACGCAGTATTTT CASSLGTSGGSTDTQYF
TRBJ1-1 - TRBV21-1 few TGTGCCAGCAGCCCCGAAGACAGGGGGCTTAAGAACACTGAAGCTTTCTTT CASSPEDRGLKNTEAFF
TRBJ2-5 TRBD1 TRBV5-1 few TGCGCCAGCAGCTTGAGAGGACAGGGATCCGGAGAGACCCAGTACTTC CASSLRGQGSGETQYF
TRBJ2-1 TRBD1 TRBV24-1 - TGTGCCACCAGTGACCCGACAGGGGCAGGGTCCTACAATGAGCAGTTCTTC CATSDPTGAGSYNEQFF
TRBJ1-1 TRBD1 TRBV5-1 - TGCGCCAGCAGCTTTTCTCTCGGACAGGGTGGCACTGAAGCTTTCTTT CASSFSLGQGGTEAFF
TRBJ2-6 - TRBV9 many TGTGCCAGCAGCCCGACTCCAGGGTCTGGGGCCAACGTCCTGACTTTC CASSPTPGSGANVLTF
TRBJ2-7 - TRBV29-1 - TGCAGCGTTGACGGGACCACGTGGGGTTCCTACGAGCAGTACTTC CSVDGTTWGSYEQYF
TRBJ2-1 - TRBV28 few TGTGCCAGCAGTTTAGCAAGGGCCGCAAACTTCAATGAGCAGTTCTTC CASSLARAANFNEQFF